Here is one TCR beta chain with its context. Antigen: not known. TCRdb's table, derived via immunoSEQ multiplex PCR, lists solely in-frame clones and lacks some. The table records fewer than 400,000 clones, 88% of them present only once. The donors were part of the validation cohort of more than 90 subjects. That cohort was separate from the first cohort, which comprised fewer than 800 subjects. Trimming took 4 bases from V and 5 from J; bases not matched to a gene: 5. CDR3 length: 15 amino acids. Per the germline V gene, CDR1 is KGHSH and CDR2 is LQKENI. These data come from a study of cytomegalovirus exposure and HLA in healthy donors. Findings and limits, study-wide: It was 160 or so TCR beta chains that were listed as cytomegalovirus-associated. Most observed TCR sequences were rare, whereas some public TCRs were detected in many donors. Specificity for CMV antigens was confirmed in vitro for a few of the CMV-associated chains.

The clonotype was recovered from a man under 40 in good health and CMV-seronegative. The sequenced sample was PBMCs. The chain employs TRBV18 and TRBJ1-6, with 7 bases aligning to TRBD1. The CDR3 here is CASSLNRGNNSPLHF. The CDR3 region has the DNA TGTGCCAGCTCACTAAACAGGGGTAATAATTCACCCCTCCACTTT.